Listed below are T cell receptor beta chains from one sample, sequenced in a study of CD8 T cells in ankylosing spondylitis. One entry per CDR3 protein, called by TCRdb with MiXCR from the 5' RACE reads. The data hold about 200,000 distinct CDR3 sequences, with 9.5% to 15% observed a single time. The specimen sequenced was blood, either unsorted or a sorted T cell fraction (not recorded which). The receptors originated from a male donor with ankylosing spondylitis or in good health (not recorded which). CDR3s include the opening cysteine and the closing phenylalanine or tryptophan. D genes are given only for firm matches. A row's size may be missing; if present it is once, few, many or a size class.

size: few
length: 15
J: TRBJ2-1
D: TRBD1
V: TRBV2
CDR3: CASSRRQGRDNEQFF
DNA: TGTGCCAGCTCCAGAAGACAGGGACGCGACAATGAGCAGTTCTTC

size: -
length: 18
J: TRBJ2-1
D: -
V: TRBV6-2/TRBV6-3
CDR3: CASSYSIAAGAPDNEQFF
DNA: TGTGCCAGCAGTTACTCGATAGCGGCCGGGGCACCCGACAATGAGCAGTTCTTC

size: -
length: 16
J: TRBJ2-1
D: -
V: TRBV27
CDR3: CASSVWTPPSHNEQFF
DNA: TGTGCCAGCAGTGTCTGGACCCCCCCCAGCCACAATGAGCAGTTCTTC

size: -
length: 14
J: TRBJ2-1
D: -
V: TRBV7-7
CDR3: CASSLALGGNEQFF
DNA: TGTGCCAGCAGCTTAGCCTTGGGTGGGAATGAGCAGTTCTTC

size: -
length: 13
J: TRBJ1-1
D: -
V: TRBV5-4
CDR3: CASSFGGSAEAFF
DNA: TGTGCCAGCAGCTTCGGAGGGTCCGCTGAAGCTTTCTTT

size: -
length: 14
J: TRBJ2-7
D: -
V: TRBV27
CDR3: CASRNSSLSYEQYF
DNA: TGTGCCAGCAGAAACAGCAGCCTCTCCTACGAGCAGTACTTC

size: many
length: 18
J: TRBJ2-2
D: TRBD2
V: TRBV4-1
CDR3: CASSQDRVAGGLTGELFF
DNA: TGCGCCAGCAGCCAAGATCGGGTAGCGGGGGGGCTCACCGGGGAGCTGTTTTTT

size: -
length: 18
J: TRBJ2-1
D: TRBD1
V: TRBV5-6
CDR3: CASSSIQLGQGAYNEQFF
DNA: TGTGCCAGCAGCTCCATTCAATTAGGACAGGGGGCCTACAATGAGCAGTTCTTC

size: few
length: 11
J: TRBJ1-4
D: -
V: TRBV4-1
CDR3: CASREGGGLFF
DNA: TGCGCCAGCAGAGAAGGAGGAGGACTGTTTTTT

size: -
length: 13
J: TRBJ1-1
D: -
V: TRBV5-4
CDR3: CASSLNRDTEAFF
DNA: TGTGCCAGCAGCTTGAACCGGGACACTGAAGCTTTCTTT

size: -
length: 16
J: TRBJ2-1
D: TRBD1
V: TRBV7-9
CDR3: CASSFLTGDVKDEQFF
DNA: TGTGCCAGCAGCTTCCTGACAGGGGATGTGAAAGATGAGCAGTTCTTC

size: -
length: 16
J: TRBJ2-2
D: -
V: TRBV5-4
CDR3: CASSPGLQTNTGELFF
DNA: TGTGCCAGCAGCCCGGGTCTCCAGACTAACACCGGGGAGCTGTTTTTT

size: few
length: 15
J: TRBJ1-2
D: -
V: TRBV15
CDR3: CATSRVGVNNYGYTF
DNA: TGTGCCACCAGCAGAGTCGGAGTAAATAACTATGGCTACACCTTC

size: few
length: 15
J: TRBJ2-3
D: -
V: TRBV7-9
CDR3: CASSLGPGREDTQYF
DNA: TGTGCCAGCAGCTTAGGCCCAGGTCGGGAGGATACGCAGTATTTT

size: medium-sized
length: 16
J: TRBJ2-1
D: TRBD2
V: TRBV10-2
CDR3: CASSETSGRGANEQFF
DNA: TGCGCCAGCAGTGAAACTAGCGGGAGGGGGGCGAATGAGCAGTTCTTC

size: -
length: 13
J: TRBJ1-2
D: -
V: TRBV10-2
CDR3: CASSDSAFYGYTF
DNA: TGCGCCAGCAGTGATTCTGCGTTCTATGGCTACACCTTC

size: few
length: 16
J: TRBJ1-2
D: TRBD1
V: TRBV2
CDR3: CASSERWTGAPWGYTF
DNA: TGTGCCAGCAGTGAAAGGTGGACAGGGGCCCCTTGGGGCTACACCTTC

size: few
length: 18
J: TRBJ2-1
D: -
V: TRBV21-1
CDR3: CASSKKGSPGCSYNEQFF
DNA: TGTGCCAGCAGCAAAAAAGGAAGCCCGGGCTGCTCCTACAATGAGCAGTTCTTC

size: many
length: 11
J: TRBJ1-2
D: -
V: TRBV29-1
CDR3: CSVGENDGYTF
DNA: TGCAGCGTTGGGGAGAACGATGGCTACACCTTC

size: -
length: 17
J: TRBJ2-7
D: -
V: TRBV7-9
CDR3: CASSLEVGLSRSYEQYF
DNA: TGTGCCAGCAGCTTAGAGGTGGGACTCTCCAGGTCCTACGAGCAGTACTTC

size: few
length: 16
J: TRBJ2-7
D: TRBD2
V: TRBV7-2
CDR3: CASSLGPGGEGYEQYF
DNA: TGTGCCAGCAGCTTAGGGCCCGGGGGGGAGGGCTACGAGCAGTACTTC

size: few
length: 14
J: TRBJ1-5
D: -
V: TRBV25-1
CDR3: CASSERSANQPQHF
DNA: TGTGCCAGCAGCGAAAGAAGCGCAAATCAGCCCCAGCATTTT

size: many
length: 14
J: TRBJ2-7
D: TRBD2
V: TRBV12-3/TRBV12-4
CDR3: CASTFGAGDYEQYF
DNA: TGTGCCAGCACCTTTGGTGCGGGAGACTACGAGCAGTACTTC

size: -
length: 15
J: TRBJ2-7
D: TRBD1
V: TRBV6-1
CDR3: CASSNSGTGVNEQYF
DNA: TGTGCCAGCAGTAATTCCGGGACAGGGGTAAACGAGCAGTACTTC

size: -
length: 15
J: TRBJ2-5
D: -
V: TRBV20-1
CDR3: CSARDLWGPQETQYF
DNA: TGCAGTGCTAGAGATCTGTGGGGGCCGCAAGAGACCCAGTACTTC

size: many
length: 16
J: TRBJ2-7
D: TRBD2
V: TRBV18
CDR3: CASSPAPGTRDYEQYF
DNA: TGTGCCAGCTCACCGGCCCCCGGGACTAGGGACTACGAGCAGTACTTC

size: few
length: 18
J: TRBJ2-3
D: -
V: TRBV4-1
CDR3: CASSQESSFGGSTDTQYF
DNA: TGCGCCAGCAGCCAAGAATCCTCCTTTGGCGGGAGCACAGATACGCAGTATTTT

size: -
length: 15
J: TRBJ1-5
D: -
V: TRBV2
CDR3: CASSEDESSNQPQHF
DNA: TGTGCCAGCAGTGAGGATGAATCGAGCAATCAGCCCCAGCATTTT

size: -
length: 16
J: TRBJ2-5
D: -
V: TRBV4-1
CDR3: CASSQVSGMRGETQYF
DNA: TGCGCCAGCAGCCAAGTATCGGGGATGAGGGGAGAGACCCAGTACTTC

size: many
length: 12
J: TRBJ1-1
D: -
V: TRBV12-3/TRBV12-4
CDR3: CASSLGGLEAFF
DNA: TGTGCCAGCAGTTTAGGAGGCCTTGAAGCTTTCTTT

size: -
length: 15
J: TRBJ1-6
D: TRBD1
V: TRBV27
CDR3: CASSSGTGGRSPLHF
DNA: TGTGCCAGCAGTTCGGGGACAGGGGGACGCTCACCCCTCCACTTT

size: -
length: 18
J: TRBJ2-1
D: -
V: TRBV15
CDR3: CATSRPGVSVSSYNEQFF
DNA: TGTGCCACCAGCAGACCCGGGGTTAGCGTTAGCTCCTACAATGAGCAGTTCTTC

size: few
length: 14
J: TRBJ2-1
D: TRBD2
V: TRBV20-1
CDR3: CSARATSGRNEQFF
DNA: TGCAGTGCTAGGGCGACTAGCGGGAGAAATGAGCAGTTCTTC

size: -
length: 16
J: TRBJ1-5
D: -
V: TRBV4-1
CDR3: CASSQEGLLGNQPQHF
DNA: TGCGCCAGCAGCCAAGAAGGGCTGTTAGGCAATCAGCCCCAGCATTTT

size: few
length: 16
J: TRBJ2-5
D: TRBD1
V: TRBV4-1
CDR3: CASSPQPGQGQETQYF
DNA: TGCGCCAGCAGCCCCCAACCGGGACAGGGACAAGAGACCCAGTACTTC

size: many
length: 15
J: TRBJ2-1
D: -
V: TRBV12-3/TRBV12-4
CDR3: CASRVLAYKYNEQFF
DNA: TGTGCCAGCAGGGTCCTAGCGTACAAGTACAATGAGCAGTTCTTC

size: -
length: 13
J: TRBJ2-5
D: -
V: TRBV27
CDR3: CASRSQGTETQYF
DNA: TGTGCCAGCAGGAGTCAGGGGACAGAGACCCAGTACTTC

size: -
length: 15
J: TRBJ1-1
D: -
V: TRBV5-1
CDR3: CASSLDAGRNTEAFF
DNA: TGCGCCAGCAGCTTGGACGCCGGTCGGAACACTGAAGCTTTCTTT

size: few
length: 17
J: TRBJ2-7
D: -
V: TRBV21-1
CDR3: CASSKGSRFQRGDEQYF
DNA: TGTGCCAGCAGCAAAGGTTCTAGATTCCAACGGGGAGACGAGCAGTACTTC

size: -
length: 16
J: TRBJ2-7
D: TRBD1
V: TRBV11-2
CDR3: CASSLYRGQGAGEQYF
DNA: TGTGCCAGCAGCTTATATAGAGGACAGGGGGCAGGGGAGCAGTACTTC

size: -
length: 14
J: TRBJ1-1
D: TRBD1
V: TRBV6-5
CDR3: CASSYKTQGGEAFF
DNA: TGTGCCAGCAGTTACAAAACCCAGGGGGGTGAAGCTTTCTTT

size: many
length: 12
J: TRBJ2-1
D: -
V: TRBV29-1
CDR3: CSVEWDVNEQFF
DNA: TGCAGCGTTGAATGGGACGTCAATGAGCAGTTCTTC

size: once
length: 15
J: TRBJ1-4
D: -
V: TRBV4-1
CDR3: CASSQGQGPNEKLFF
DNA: TGCGCCAGCAGCCAAGGGCAGGGTCCCAATGAAAAACTGTTTTTT

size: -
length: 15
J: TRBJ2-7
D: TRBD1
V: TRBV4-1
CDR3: CASSRRGQGSHEQYF
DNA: TGCGCCAGCAGCCGCCGGGGACAGGGATCCCACGAGCAGTACTTC

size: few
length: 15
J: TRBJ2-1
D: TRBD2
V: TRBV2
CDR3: CASSPGLANYNEQFF
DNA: TGTGCCAGCAGTCCGGGACTAGCAAACTACAATGAGCAGTTCTTC

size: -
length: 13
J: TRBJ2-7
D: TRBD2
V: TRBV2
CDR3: CASSESGTYEQYF
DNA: TGTGCCAGCAGTGAAAGCGGGACCTACGAGCAGTACTTC

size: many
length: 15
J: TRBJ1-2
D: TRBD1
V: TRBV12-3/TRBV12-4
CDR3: CASSPSTGGADGYTF
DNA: TGTGCCAGCAGTCCATCAACAGGGGGCGCCGATGGCTACACCTTC

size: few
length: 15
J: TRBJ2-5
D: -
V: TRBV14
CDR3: CASSLGYFEKETQYF
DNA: TGTGCCAGCAGCCTGGGATATTTCGAGAAAGAGACCCAGTACTTC

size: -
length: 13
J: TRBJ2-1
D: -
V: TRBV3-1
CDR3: CASSDEGGPEQFF
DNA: TGTGCCAGCAGCGACGAAGGCGGGCCTGAGCAGTTCTTC

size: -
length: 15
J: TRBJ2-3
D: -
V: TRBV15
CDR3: CATSRVGISTDTQYF
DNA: TGTGCCACCAGCAGAGTGGGTATTAGCACAGATACGCAGTATTTT

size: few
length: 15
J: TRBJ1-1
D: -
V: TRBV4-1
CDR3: CASSQVPGGNTEAFF
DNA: TGCGCCAGCAGCCAAGTGCCGGGGGGGAACACTGAAGCTTTCTTT